A selection of T cell receptor beta chains follows, all from one sample in a study of identical twins. TCRdb analysed the 5' RACE reads with MiXCR anew, one entry per CDR3 protein. Of 500,000 to 650,000 distinct CDR3 sequences listed, around 22% are singletons. The data were also submitted as part of a second study, on yellow fever vaccine responses in identical twins.

Sequencing was carried out using CD4+ T cells sorted from blood. All receptors derive from a woman in her late teens or twenties in good health. The CDR3 runs from the conserved cysteine through the conserved F or W. The D gene is left open where the match is weak. Some rows mark clone size as missing; the rest say once, few, many or name a class of expanded clone.

d_call cdr3_length j_call clone_size v_call cdr3_aa cdr3_nt
TRBD2 14 TRBJ2-7 - TRBV15 CATSRGTSVYEQYF TGTGCCACCAGCAGAGGGACTAGCGTATACGAGCAGTACTTC
- 13 TRBJ1-2 - TRBV12-3/TRBV12-4 CASSSYDSYGYTF TGTGCCAGCAGTTCATACGACAGCTATGGCTACACCTTC
TRBD2 15 TRBJ2-1 few TRBV10-3 CAISESGGGNNEQFF TGTGCCATCAGTGAGTCTGGCGGGGGGAACAATGAGCAGTTCTTC
- 15 TRBJ2-7 many TRBV10-3 CAISEGAVPTYEQYF TGTGCCATCAGTGAGGGGGCGGTCCCCACCTACGAGCAGTACTTC
TRBD2 14 TRBJ2-7 few TRBV20-1 CSATRPSGNYEQYF TGCAGTGCTACCCGACCTAGCGGGAACTACGAGCAGTACTTC
- 16 TRBJ1-1 many TRBV5-1 CASSLAGGAGSVEAFF TGCGCCAGCAGCTTGGCGGGAGGGGCCGGATCAGTTGAAGCTTTCTTT
- 15 TRBJ2-1 once TRBV3-1 CASSQVQGSGNEQFF TGTGCCAGCAGCCAAGTCCAGGGGTCCGGCAATGAGCAGTTCTTC
TRBD1 16 TRBJ2-5 - TRBV24-1 CATSDQGTGQKETQYF TGTGCCACCAGTGACCAAGGGACAGGGCAGAAAGAGACCCAGTACTTC
- 13 TRBJ2-1 - TRBV4-1 CASSLLAYHEQFF TGCGCCAGCAGCCTACTAGCTTATCATGAGCAGTTCTTC
- 15 TRBJ2-7 - TRBV5-1 CASSSGEGRTYEQYF TGCGCCAGCAGCTCGGGAGAGGGGCGAACCTACGAGCAGTACTTC
- 14 TRBJ2-1 many TRBV20-1 CSASGTRFYNEQFF TGCAGTGCTAGCGGGACGCGGTTTTACAATGAGCAGTTCTTC
- 14 TRBJ2-1 few TRBV25-1 CASRQRAGINEQFF TGTGCCAGCAGGCAACGTGCCGGGATCAATGAGCAGTTCTTC
- 15 TRBJ2-1 few TRBV11-3 CASSRGQTDGNEQFF TGTGCCAGCAGCCGGGGCCAAACGGACGGCAATGAGCAGTTCTTC
TRBD1 15 TRBJ2-1 few TRBV6-1 CASSTPGGPYNEQFF TGTGCCAGCAGTACCCCAGGGGGCCCCTACAATGAGCAGTTCTTC
- 13 TRBJ2-3 - TRBV6-2/TRBV6-3 CASRLTSTDTQYF TGTGCCAGCAGGCTCACCTCCACAGATACGCAGTATTTT
TRBD2 20 TRBJ2-3 few TRBV5-4 CASSLVFRVSGSRREDTQYF TGTGCCAGCAGCTTGGTTTTTCGGGTGAGCGGGAGCCGAAGGGAAGATACGCAGTATTTT
TRBD1 14 TRBJ2-7 - TRBV12-3/TRBV12-4 CASRGQGATYEQYF TGTGCCAGCAGGGGACAGGGGGCTACCTACGAGCAGTACTTC
TRBD2 15 TRBJ2-1 - TRBV9 CASSVWTSGYNEQFF TGTGCCAGCAGCGTATGGACTAGCGGGTACAATGAGCAGTTCTTC
- 12 TRBJ2-5 many TRBV5-1 CASSSGQETQYF TGCGCCAGCAGCTCCGGCCAAGAGACCCAGTACTTC
TRBD1 13 TRBJ2-1 - TRBV20-1 CSARTGINNEQFF TGCAGTGCTCGGACAGGGATAAACAATGAGCAGTTCTTC
- 15 TRBJ2-5 - TRBV9 CASSVSVAAQETQYF TGTGCCAGCAGCGTATCCGTAGCCGCACAAGAGACCCAGTACTTC
TRBD2 13 TRBJ2-7 few TRBV20-1 CSAMGLQSYEQYF TGCAGTGCTATGGGACTACAATCCTACGAGCAGTACTTC
TRBD1 15 TRBJ1-2 - TRBV7-9 CASSSGTGVYVGYTF TGTGCCAGCAGCTCCGGGACAGGGGTTTACGTCGGCTACACCTTC
- 14 TRBJ1-4 - TRBV5-1 CASSLEGWNEKLFF TGCGCCAGCAGCTTGGAGGGGTGGAATGAAAAACTGTTTTTT
- 11 TRBJ2-1 - TRBV20-1 CSPQGYNEQFF TGCAGTCCCCAGGGTTACAATGAGCAGTTCTTC
- 14 TRBJ2-7 few TRBV12-3/TRBV12-4 CASSPQLDPYEQYF TGTGCCAGCAGTCCTCAACTAGATCCCTACGAGCAGTACTTC
TRBD2 16 TRBJ2-1 - TRBV5-1 CASSLFAGTSGNEQFF TGCGCCAGCAGCTTGTTTGCCGGGACTAGCGGCAATGAGCAGTTCTTC
TRBD2 15 TRBJ2-3 - TRBV13 CASSFRGGVTDTQYF TGTGCCAGCAGCTTTCGGGGGGGAGTCACAGATACGCAGTATTTT
- 14 TRBJ2-1 - TRBV7-9 CASSLESLRQEQFF TGTGCCAGCAGCTTAGAGAGTTTAAGGCAAGAGCAGTTCTTC
- 12 TRBJ2-1 few TRBV29-1 CSVCRQYNEQFF TGCAGCGTTTGTCGACAGTACAATGAGCAGTTCTTC
- 14 TRBJ2-1 - TRBV7-2 CASSLVVGGNEQFF TGTGCCAGCAGCTTAGTCGTGGGCGGGAATGAGCAGTTCTTC
- 14 TRBJ2-1 once TRBV20-1 CSASWRAGYNEQFF TGCAGTGCTAGCTGGCGGGCCGGATACAATGAGCAGTTCTTC
- 17 TRBJ2-7 - TRBV25-1 CASSESRTARSTYEQYF TGTGCCAGCAGTGAATCCAGGACGGCCCGGTCGACCTACGAGCAGTACTTC
TRBD2 14 TRBJ2-1 few TRBV2 CASGALAGYNEQFF TGTGCCAGCGGAGCACTAGCGGGGTACAATGAGCAGTTCTTC
TRBD2 15 TRBJ2-3 few TRBV7-3 CASSRSGGPLDTQYF TGTGCCAGCAGCCGTTCGGGAGGGCCGCTGGATACGCAGTATTTT
TRBD2 15 TRBJ2-1 few TRBV12-3/TRBV12-4 CASSTSGGKYNEQFF TGTGCCAGCAGCACTAGCGGGGGGAAATACAATGAGCAGTTCTTC